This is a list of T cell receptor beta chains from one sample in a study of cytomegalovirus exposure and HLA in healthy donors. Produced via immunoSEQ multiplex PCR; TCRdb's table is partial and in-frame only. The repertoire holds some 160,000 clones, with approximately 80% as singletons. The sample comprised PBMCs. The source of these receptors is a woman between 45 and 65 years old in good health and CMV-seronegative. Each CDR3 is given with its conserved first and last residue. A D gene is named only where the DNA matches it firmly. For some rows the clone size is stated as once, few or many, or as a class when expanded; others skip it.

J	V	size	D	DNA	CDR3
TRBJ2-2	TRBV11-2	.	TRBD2	TGTGCCAGCGGAAAGCGGGAGATCCCCACCGGGGAGCTGTTTTTT	CASGKREIPTGELFF
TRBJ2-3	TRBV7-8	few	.	TGTGCCAGCAGCCCCCACACAGATACGCAGTATTTT	CASSPHTDTQYF
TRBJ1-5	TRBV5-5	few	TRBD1	TGTGCCAGCAGCCTAACAGGGGTACAGCCCCAGCATTTT	CASSLTGVQPQHF
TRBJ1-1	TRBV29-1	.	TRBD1	TGCAGCGCAGCCGGGACAGAGAACACTGAAGCTTTCTTT	CSAAGTENTEAFF
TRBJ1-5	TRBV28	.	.	TGTGCCAGCAGTTTCCCTTTTGGAAGGGAGGGTCAGCCCCAGCATTTT	CASSFPFGREGQPQHF
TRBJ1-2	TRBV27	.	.	TGTGCCAGCAGTTCCCGTAACTATGGCTACACCTTC	CASSSRNYGYTF
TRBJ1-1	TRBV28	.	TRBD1	TGTGCCACCCGACAGGGCGACATGAACACTGAAGCTTTCTTT	CATRQGDMNTEAFF
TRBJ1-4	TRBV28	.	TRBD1	TGTGCCAGCAGTTGGACAGGGGGATTGAAACTGTTTTTT	CASSWTGGLKLFF
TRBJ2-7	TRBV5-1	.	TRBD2	TGCGCCAGCAGCTTGGGTCCTAGCGGGGGTAACTACGAGCAGTACTTC	CASSLGPSGGNYEQYF
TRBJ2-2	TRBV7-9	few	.	TGTGCCAGCAGCTCTCAGACCGGGGAAAGGGCCCCCGGGGAGCTGTTTTTT	CASSSQTGERAPGELFF
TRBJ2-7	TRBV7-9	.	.	TGTGCCAGCAGCTTAGCGGCCAGCTCCTACGAGCAGTACTTC	CASSLAASSYEQYF
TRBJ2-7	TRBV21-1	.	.	TGTGCCAGCGGCCCGCCCTTCTCCTACGAGCAGTACTTC	CASGPPFSYEQYF
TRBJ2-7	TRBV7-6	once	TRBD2	TGTGCCAGCAGCCGACTAGCGGAACCGTACGAGCAGTACTTC	CASSRLAEPYEQYF
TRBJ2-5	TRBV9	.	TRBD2	TGTGCCAGCAGCGTAGGCTCTGTAGCGGGAGGTGAGACCCAGTACTTC	CASSVGSVAGGETQYF
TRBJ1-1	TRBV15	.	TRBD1	TGTGCCACCAGCAGGGACCTAAAGGGGGCACCTGAAGCTTTCTTT	CATSRDLKGAPEAFF
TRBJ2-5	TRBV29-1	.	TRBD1	TGCAGCGCTGTGCGACAGGGTATCCGAGAGACCCAGTACTTC	CSAVRQGIRETQYF
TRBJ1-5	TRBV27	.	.	TGTGCCAGCAAGGAAGACCCCAGGCGTAATCAGCCCCAGCATTTT	CASKEDPRRNQPQHF